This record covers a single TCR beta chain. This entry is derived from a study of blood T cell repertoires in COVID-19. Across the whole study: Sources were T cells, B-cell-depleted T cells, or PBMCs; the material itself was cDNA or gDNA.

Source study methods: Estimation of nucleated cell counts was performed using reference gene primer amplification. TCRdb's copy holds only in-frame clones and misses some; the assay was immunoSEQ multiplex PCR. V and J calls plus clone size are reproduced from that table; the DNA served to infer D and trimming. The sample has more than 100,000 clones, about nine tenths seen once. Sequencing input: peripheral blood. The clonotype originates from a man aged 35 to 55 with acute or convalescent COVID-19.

The CDR3, as DNA: TGTGCCAGCAGCTGGACAGCCCTTAACACTGAAGCTTTCTTT. As protein: CASSWTALNTEAFF. The chain uses TRBV5-5 and TRBJ1-1; TRBD1 is a possible D gene (6 bases). CDR1 is SGHKS and CDR2 is YYEKEE in the germline V gene (reference sequence). Trimming took 3 bases from V and 2 from J, leaving 11 bases between them. This CDR3 has 14 residues. The whole variable domain, filled in from reference TRBV5-5 and TRBJ1-1, reads DAGVTQSPTHLIKTRGQQVTLRCSPISGHKSVSWYQQVLGQGPQFIFQYYEKEERGRGNFPDRFSARQFPNYSSELNVNALLLGDSALYLCASSWTALNTEAFFGQGTRLTVV.